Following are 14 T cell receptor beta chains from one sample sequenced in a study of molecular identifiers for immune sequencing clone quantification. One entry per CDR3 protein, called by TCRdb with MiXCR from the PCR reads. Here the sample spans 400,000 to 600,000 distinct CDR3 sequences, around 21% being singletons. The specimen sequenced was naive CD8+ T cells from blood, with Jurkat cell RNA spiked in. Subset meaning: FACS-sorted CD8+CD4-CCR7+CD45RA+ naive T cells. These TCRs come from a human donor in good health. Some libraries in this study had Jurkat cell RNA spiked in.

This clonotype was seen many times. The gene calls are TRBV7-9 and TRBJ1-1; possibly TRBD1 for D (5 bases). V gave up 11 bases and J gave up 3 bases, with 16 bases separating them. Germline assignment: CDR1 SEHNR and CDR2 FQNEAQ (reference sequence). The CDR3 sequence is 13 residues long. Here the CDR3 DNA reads TGTGCCTCACGGGGAGTGGGGGACACTGAAGCTTTCTTT. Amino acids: CASRGVGDTEAFF.

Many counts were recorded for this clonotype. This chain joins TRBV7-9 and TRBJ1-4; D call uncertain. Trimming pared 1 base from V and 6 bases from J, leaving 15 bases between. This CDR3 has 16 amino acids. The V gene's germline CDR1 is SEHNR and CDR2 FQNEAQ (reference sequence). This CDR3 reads CASSLEVGGFDEKLFF. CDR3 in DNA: TGTGCCAGCAGCTTAGAAGTTGGAGGGTTTGATGAAAAACTGTTTTTT.

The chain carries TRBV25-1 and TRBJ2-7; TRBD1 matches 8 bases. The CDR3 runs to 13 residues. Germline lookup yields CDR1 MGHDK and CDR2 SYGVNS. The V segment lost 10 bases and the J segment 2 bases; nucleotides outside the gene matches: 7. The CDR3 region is CATWTGIPYEQYF. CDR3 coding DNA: TGTGCCACCTGGACAGGGATACCCTACGAGCAGTACTTC.

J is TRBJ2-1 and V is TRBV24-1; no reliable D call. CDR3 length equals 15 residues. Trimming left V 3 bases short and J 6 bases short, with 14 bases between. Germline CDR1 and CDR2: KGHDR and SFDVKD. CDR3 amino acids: CATSDIVYGGNEQFF. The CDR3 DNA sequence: TGTGCCACCAGTGATATCGTCTACGGTGGCAATGAGCAGTTCTTC.

The CDR3 bases are TGTGCCAGCAGTTTGTACACCATGAACACTGAAGCTTTCTTT. Its protein is CASSLYTMNTEAFF. The rearrangement links TRBV12-3 or TRBV12-4 to TRBJ1-1; D gene unclear. This CDR3 comprises 14 residues. V was shortened by 3 bases and J by 0 bases, with 8 bases between the two germline ends.

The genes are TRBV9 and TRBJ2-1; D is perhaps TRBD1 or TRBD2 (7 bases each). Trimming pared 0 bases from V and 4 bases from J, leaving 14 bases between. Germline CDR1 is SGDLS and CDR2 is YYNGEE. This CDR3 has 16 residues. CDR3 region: CASSVGSQGGYNEQFF. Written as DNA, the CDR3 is TGTGCCAGCAGCGTAGGGTCTCAGGGGGGGTACAATGAGCAGTTCTTC. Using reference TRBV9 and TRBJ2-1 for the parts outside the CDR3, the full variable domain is DSGVTQTPKHLITATGQRVTLRCSPRSGDLSVYWYQQSLDQGLQFLIQYYNGEERAKGNILERFSAQQFPDLHSELNLSSLELGDSALYFCASSVGSQGGYNEQFFGPGTRLTVL.

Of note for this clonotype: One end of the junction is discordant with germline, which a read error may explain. The CDR3 spells CASSVTDRDLIQNTGTQYF. DNA for the CDR3: TGTGCCAGCAGCGTAACAGACAGGGACTTAATACAAAACACAGGTACGCAGTATTTT. The genes are TRBV9 and TRBJ2-3, with D possibly TRBD1 on 7 matching bases. CDR1 and CDR2 from the germline V gene are SGDLS and YYNGEE. The CDR3 runs 19 residues.

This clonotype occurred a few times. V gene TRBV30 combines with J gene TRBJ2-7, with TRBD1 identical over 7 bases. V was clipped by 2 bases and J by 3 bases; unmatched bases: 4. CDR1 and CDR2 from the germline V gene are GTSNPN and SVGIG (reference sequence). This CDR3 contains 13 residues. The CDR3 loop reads CAWSPGTDYEQYF. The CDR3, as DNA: TGTGCCTGGAGTCCAGGGACAGACTACGAGCAGTACTTC.

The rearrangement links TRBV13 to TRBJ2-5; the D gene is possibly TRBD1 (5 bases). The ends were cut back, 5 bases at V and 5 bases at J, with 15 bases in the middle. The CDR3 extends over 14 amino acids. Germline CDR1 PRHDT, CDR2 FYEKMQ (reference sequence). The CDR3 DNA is TGTGCCAGCAGCCAGACAGAAGGTCCGGAGACCCAGTACTTC. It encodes CASSQTEGPETQYF.

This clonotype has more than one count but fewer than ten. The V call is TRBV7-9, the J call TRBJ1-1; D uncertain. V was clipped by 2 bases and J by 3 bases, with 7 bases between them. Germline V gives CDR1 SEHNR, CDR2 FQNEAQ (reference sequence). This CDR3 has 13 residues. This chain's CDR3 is CASSLSSYTEAFF. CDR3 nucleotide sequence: TGTGCCAGCAGCTTATCCTCATACACTGAAGCTTTCTTT.

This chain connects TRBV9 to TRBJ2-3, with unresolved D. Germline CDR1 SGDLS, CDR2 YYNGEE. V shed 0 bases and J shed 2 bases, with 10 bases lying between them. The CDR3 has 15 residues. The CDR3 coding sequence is TGTGCCAGCAGCGTAGTAGACACCCTCACAGATACGCAGTATTTT. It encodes CASSVVDTLTDTQYF.

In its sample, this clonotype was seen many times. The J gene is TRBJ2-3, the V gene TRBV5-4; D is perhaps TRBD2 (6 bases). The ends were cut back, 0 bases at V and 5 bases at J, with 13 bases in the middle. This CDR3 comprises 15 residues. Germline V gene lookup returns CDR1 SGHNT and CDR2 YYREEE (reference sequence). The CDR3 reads CASSLAGTEVDTQYF. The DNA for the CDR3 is TGTGCCAGCAGCTTGGCCGGGACTGAAGTAGATACGCAGTATTTT.

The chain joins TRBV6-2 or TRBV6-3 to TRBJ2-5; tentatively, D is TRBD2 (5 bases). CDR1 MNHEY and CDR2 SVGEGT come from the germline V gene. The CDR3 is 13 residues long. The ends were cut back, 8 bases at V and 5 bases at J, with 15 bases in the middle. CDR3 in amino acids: CASRDDGVETQYF. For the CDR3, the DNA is TGTGCCAGCCGAGACGACGGGGTTGAGACCCAGTACTTC.

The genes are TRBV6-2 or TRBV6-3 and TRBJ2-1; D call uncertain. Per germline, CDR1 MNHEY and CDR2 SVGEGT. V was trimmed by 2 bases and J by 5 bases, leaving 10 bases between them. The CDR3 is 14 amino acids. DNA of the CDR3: TGTGCCAGCAGTTACGTGTTACCCGACAATGAGCAGTTCTTC. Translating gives CASSYVLPDNEQFF.